This TCR beta chain stems from a study of shared clonotypes between healthy human individuals. Study summary: Researchers assigned three CD4 naive, three CD4 memory, two CD8 naive and one CD8 memory plate to each donor. Broader study findings: Only blood was sampled; tissue repertoires likely differ.

CD45RO-negative, CCR7-selected cells formed the naive CD8 fraction, which excluded terminally differentiated effector memory CD45RA+ cells. Clones were read by immunoSEQ multiplex PCR, and TCRdb kept only the in-frame ones, dropping some. Here the sample spans approximately 2,200,000 clones, roughly 91% being singletons. With respect to this clone: No antigen is known for it. Other DNA sequences in this sample translate to the same CDR3.

Germline V gene sequence: CDR1 SGHVS, CDR2 FQNEAQ. V was clipped by 5 bases and J by 2 bases; unmatched bases: 2. There are 16 residues in the CDR3. This chain connects TRBV7-8 to TRBJ2-2, with TRBD2 matching over 13 bases. The receptor comes from a man younger than 35 in good health. Some clones in this sample may be carry-over from other donors' samples. The sequenced material came from naive CD8+ T cells from PBMCs. The CDR3 DNA follows: TGTGCCAGCAGCCCGGGACTAGCGGGAAACACCGGGGAGCTGTTTTTT. Encoded protein: CASSPGLAGNTGELFF. Full variable domain (rest looked up from reference TRBV7-8 and TRBJ2-2): GAGVSQSPRYKVAKRGQDVALRCDPISGHVSLFWYQQALGQGPEFLTYFQNEAQLDKSGLPSDRFFAERPEGSVSTLKIQRTQQEDSAVYLCASSPGLAGNTGELFFGEGSRLTVL.